The present entry profiles one TCR beta chain with its context. V shed 5 bases and J shed 3 bases, with 13 bases lying between them. Germline lookup yields CDR1 MRHNA and CDR2 SNTAGT. The CDR3 extends over 15 amino acids. Across about two dozen US areas, participants ranged in age from about 18 to 100 years. Allocation to cohorts depended on clinical history reported by the participants. Assay used: immunoSEQ multiplex PCR; TCRdb lists only in-frame clones, some missing. Among approximately 250,000 clones, 70% to 90% were seen once, and the ten largest hold more than 1%. The sample belongs to a study of blood T cell repertoires in COVID-19. About the research overall: The United States, Italy and Spain provided the acute and convalescent COVID-19 samples. Nucleic acid was either cDNA or gDNA, and it came from T cells, B-cell-depleted T cells, or PBMCs.

This clonotype was sampled from a woman between 40 and 50 years old with acute COVID-19. This chain joins TRBV6-4 and TRBJ2-2, with D possibly being TRBD2 (6 bases). Sequences were obtained from PBMCs or T cells enriched from blood (not recorded which). The DNA of the CDR3 is TGTGCCAGCAGTCGCGAGGGACTCGACACCGGGGAGCTGTTTTTT. Amino acid sequence: CASSREGLDTGELFF.